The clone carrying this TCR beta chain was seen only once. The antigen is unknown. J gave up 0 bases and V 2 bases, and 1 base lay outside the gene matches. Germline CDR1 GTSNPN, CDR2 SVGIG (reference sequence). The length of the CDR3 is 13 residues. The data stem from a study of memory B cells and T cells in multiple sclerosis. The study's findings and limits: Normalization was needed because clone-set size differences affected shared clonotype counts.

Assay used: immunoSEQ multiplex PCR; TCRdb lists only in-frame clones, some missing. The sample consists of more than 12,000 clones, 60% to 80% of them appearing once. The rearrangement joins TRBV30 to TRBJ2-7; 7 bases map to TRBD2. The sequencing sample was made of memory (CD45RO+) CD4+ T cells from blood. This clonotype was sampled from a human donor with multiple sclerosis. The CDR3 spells CAWSSGNSYEQYF. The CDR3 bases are TGTGCCTGGAGTAGCGGGAACTCCTACGAGCAGTACTTC.